One T cell receptor (beta chain) is described in this entry. Its specificity is not known. The data were obtained in a study of cytomegalovirus exposure and HLA in healthy donors. The overall study: Early on, a data release was issued that held roughly 80 million unique TCRs from HLA-typed donors. Study results and limitations: One variant, a missense change in DCLRE1C, was linked in a later analysis to TCR beta V- and J-gene trimming. In a later analysis, productive TCRs from donors in an Asian-associated ancestry cluster reportedly carried fewer N-insertions than the cohort mean.

With 60 Vbeta and 13 Jbeta primers, the PCR was carried out. The assay was immunoSEQ multiplex PCR, and TCRdb's table has in-frame clones only and misses some. Here the sample spans 130,000 to 150,000 clones, 70% to 75% being singletons. Germline-derived CDR1 and CDR2 are MGHDK and SYGVNS. The CDR3 is made up of 16 amino acids. Trimming removed 1 base from V and 1 base from J, with 14 bases in between. This chain links TRBV25-1 with TRBJ2-7; D possibly corresponds to TRBD1 (6 bases). The sample was PBMCs. The sequence was obtained from a human donor in good health. The CDR3 protein is CASSEFRGTESYEQYF. DNA of the CDR3: TGTGCCAGCAGTGAATTTAGGGGGACGGAATCCTACGAGCAGTACTTC.